A selection of T cell receptor beta chains follows, all from one sample in a study of cytomegalovirus exposure and HLA in healthy donors. Here immunoSEQ multiplex PCR was the method, and the copy in TCRdb shows in-frame clones only, minus some. This table has 130,000 to 150,000 clones, less than 90% appearing once. Sequencing input: PBMCs. These receptors originate from a young woman in good health and CMV-seropositive. Each CDR3 is given with its conserved first and last residue. The D gene is left open where the match is weak. Clone size is given for some rows only: seen once, a few or many times, or a class if the clone is expanded.

CDR3: CASSSARLAGRTDTQYF; DNA: TGTGCCAGCAGCTCCGCCCGACTAGCGGGACGCACAGATACGCAGTATTTT; V: TRBV7-2; size: few; D: TRBD2; J: TRBJ2-3
CDR3: CASRVGGTEAFF; DNA: TGCGCCAGCAGGGTGGGAGGCACTGAAGCTTTCTTT; V: TRBV5-1; size: NA; D: NA; J: TRBJ1-1
CDR3: CASSRTGGYGYTF; DNA: TGTGCCAGCAGCCGTACGGGGGGCTATGGCTACACCTTC; V: TRBV5-6; size: NA; D: NA; J: TRBJ1-2
CDR3: CASGFPRGELFF; DNA: TGTGCTAGTGGTTTCCCCCGCGGGGAGCTGTTTTTT; V: TRBV12-5; size: NA; D: NA; J: TRBJ2-2
CDR3: CASRGPTNTIYF; DNA: TGTGCCAGCAGGGGGCCCACAAACACCATATATTTT; V: TRBV6-5; size: NA; D: NA; J: TRBJ1-3
CDR3: CASSLPGGAYNEQFF; DNA: TGTGCCAGCAGTTTACCGGGAGGGGCCTACAATGAGCAGTTCTTC; V: TRBV28; size: NA; D: TRBD2; J: TRBJ2-1
CDR3: CASTPVGTNEKLFF; DNA: TGTGCCAGCACCCCTGTGGGGACAAACGAAAAACTGTTTTTT; V: TRBV28; size: once; D: NA; J: TRBJ1-4
CDR3: CASSLVGEGRGETQYF; DNA: TGTGCCAGCAGCTTAGTGGGGGAGGGCCGGGGAGAGACCCAGTACTTC; V: TRBV13; size: NA; D: TRBD2; J: TRBJ2-5
CDR3: CASSTGGEQYF; DNA: TGTGCCAGCAGTACAGGGGGCGAGCAGTACTTC; V: TRBV28; size: NA; D: TRBD1; J: TRBJ2-7
CDR3: CASSLGTVKNTIYF; DNA: TGTGCCAGCAGCTTGGGGACAGTGAAAAACACCATATATTTT; V: TRBV7-9; size: NA; D: TRBD1; J: TRBJ1-3
CDR3: CASSLTSVEQFF; DNA: TGTGCCAGCAGCTTGACTAGTGTTGAGCAGTTCTTC; V: TRBV6-1; size: few; D: NA; J: TRBJ2-1
CDR3: CASTIGDSSYEQYF; DNA: TGTGCCAGCACGATAGGGGACAGCTCCTACGAGCAGTACTTC; V: TRBV18; size: NA; D: TRBD1; J: TRBJ2-7
CDR3: CASSLSGSNQPQHF; DNA: TGTGCCAGCAGCCTTTCAGGGAGCAATCAGCCCCAGCATTTT; V: TRBV14; size: NA; D: NA; J: TRBJ1-5
CDR3: CAGRRESKDTQYF; DNA: TGTGCCGGACGGCGGGAGTCTAAAGATACGCAGTATTTT; V: TRBV10-3; size: NA; D: TRBD2; J: TRBJ2-3
CDR3: CASSSKPNYEQYF; DNA: TGTGCCAGCAGCTCGAAGCCGAACTACGAGCAGTACTTC; V: TRBV7-2; size: NA; D: NA; J: TRBJ2-7
CDR3: CASSLSPPGLAGGPSPDTQYF; DNA: TGCGCCAGCAGCTTGAGCCCGCCGGGACTAGCGGGAGGGCCCTCCCCAGATACGCAGTATTTT; V: TRBV5-1; size: NA; D: TRBD2; J: TRBJ2-3
CDR3: CASSLGTGVPYEQYF; DNA: TGTGCCAGCAGCTTAGGGACAGGGGTTCCCTACGAGCAGTACTTC; V: TRBV7-2; size: NA; D: TRBD1; J: TRBJ2-7
CDR3: CASSPAPTGEGELFF; DNA: TGTGCCAGCAGCCCAGCCCCGACAGGGGAAGGGGAGCTGTTTTTT; V: TRBV11-3; size: NA; D: TRBD1; J: TRBJ2-2
CDR3: CASSVGLAGEVAYEQYF; DNA: TGTGCCAGCAGCGTAGGGTTAGCGGGAGAGGTCGCCTACGAGCAGTACTTC; V: TRBV9; size: NA; D: TRBD2; J: TRBJ2-7
CDR3: CASSDVIGGGYTF; DNA: TGTGCCAGCAGCGACGTAATTGGGGGCGGCTACACCTTC; V: TRBV7-3; size: NA; D: NA; J: TRBJ1-2
CDR3: CASPRGYEQYF; DNA: TGTGCCAGCCCCCGGGGCTACGAGCAGTACTTC; V: TRBV7-2; size: NA; D: NA; J: TRBJ2-7
CDR3: CSAAELAGDPYEQYF; DNA: TGCAGCGCCGCCGAACTAGCGGGAGATCCCTACGAGCAGTACTTC; V: TRBV29-1; size: NA; D: TRBD2; J: TRBJ2-7
CDR3: CASSRDQNTEAFF; DNA: TGCGCCAGCAGCCGAGACCAGAACACTGAAGCTTTCTTT; V: TRBV4-3; size: NA; D: NA; J: TRBJ1-1
CDR3: CASSEPLSSGRRRGLREQYF; DNA: TGTGCCAGCAGTGAACCGTTGTCTAGCGGGAGGAGGAGAGGATTACGCGAGCAGTACTTC; V: TRBV6-1; size: NA; D: TRBD2; J: TRBJ2-7
CDR3: CASSRTSGAYNEQFF; DNA: TGTGCCAGCAGTAGGACTAGCGGGGCCTACAATGAGCAGTTCTTC; V: TRBV2; size: NA; D: TRBD2; J: TRBJ2-1
CDR3: CASSVDGSRDTQYF; DNA: TGTGCCAGCAGCGTTGACGGGAGTCGGGATACGCAGTATTTT; V: TRBV7-9; size: NA; D: NA; J: TRBJ2-3
CDR3: CASSPLEWGYTF; DNA: TGTGCCAGCTCACCATTAGAATGGGGCTACACCTTC; V: TRBV18; size: NA; D: NA; J: TRBJ1-2
CDR3: CAWVSGRAWGSYNEQFF; DNA: TGTGCCTGGGTTAGCGGGAGGGCCTGGGGCTCCTACAATGAGCAGTTCTTC; V: TRBV30; size: NA; D: TRBD2; J: TRBJ2-1
CDR3: CASSLKQGNQPQHF; DNA: TGTGCCAGCAGCTTAAAACAGGGTAATCAGCCCCAGCATTTT; V: TRBV13; size: NA; D: NA; J: TRBJ1-5
CDR3: CASSSQGAQNTEAFF; DNA: TGTGCCAGCAGCTCGCAGGGGGCTCAGAACACTGAAGCTTTCTTT; V: TRBV7-9; size: NA; D: TRBD1; J: TRBJ1-1
CDR3: CASSLAGAKNIQYF; DNA: TGTGCCAGCAGTTTAGCGGGAGCCAAAAACATTCAGTACTTC; V: TRBV28; size: NA; D: NA; J: TRBJ2-4
CDR3: CATSSYRVRDTQYF; DNA: TGTGCCACCAGCAGTTACCGGGTCCGGGATACGCAGTATTTT; V: TRBV15; size: NA; D: NA; J: TRBJ2-3
CDR3: CASSEDRKETQYF; DNA: TGTGCCAGCAGCGAAGACAGGAAAGAGACCCAGTACTTC; V: TRBV9; size: NA; D: NA; J: TRBJ2-5
CDR3: CASRLAGTFYEQYF; DNA: TGTGCCAGCAGATTAGCCGGGACTTTCTACGAGCAGTACTTC; V: TRBV11-2; size: NA; D: NA; J: TRBJ2-7
CDR3: CASNKDRGTGNTIYF; DNA: TGTGCCAGCAACAAAGACAGGGGAACTGGAAACACCATATATTTT; V: TRBV13; size: once; D: TRBD1; J: TRBJ1-3
CDR3: CASSYSRTPREAFF; DNA: TGTGCCAGCAGTTACTCTCGAACCCCCAGAGAAGCTTTCTTT; V: TRBV6-5; size: NA; D: NA; J: TRBJ1-1
CDR3: CASSLDSGNHNEQFF; DNA: TGTGCCAGCAGCTTGGATAGCGGGAACCACAATGAGCAGTTCTTC; V: TRBV5-4; size: NA; D: TRBD2; J: TRBJ2-1
CDR3: CASSPSGLAGTDTQYF; DNA: TGTGCCAGCAGCCCCTCCGGACTAGCGGGTACAGATACGCAGTATTTT; V: TRBV7-3; size: NA; D: TRBD2; J: TRBJ2-3
CDR3: CATGTGRGTEAFF; DNA: TGTGCCACTGGGACAGGTCGAGGAACTGAAGCTTTCTTT; V: TRBV6-4; size: NA; D: TRBD1; J: TRBJ1-1
CDR3: CASNQQGPNGYTF; DNA: TGCGCCAGCAACCAACAGGGGCCAAATGGCTACACCTTC; V: TRBV10-1; size: few; D: TRBD1; J: TRBJ1-2
CDR3: CASSRSGTTYNEQFF; DNA: TGCGCCAGCAGCCGGAGCGGTACTACCTACAATGAGCAGTTCTTC; V: TRBV4-3; size: NA; D: NA; J: TRBJ2-1
CDR3: CASSLPGRDQPQHF; DNA: TGTGCCAGCAGCTTACCAGGGAGGGATCAGCCCCAGCATTTT; V: TRBV7-9; size: NA; D: NA; J: TRBJ1-5
CDR3: CASSVLGVTDTQYF; DNA: TGTGCCAGCAGTGTTCTAGGAGTGACAGATACGCAGTATTTT; V: TRBV2; size: NA; D: NA; J: TRBJ2-3
CDR3: CASSVREGGTGELFF; DNA: TGTGCCAGCAGCGTGCGGGAGGGAGGCACCGGGGAGCTGTTTTTT; V: TRBV9; size: NA; D: TRBD2; J: TRBJ2-2
CDR3: CASTRDSGGTDTQYF; DNA: TGTGCCAGCACACGGGACTCGGGGGGCACAGATACGCAGTATTTT; V: TRBV10-3; size: NA; D: NA; J: TRBJ2-3
CDR3: CAISPGTSGTETQYF; DNA: TGTGCCATCAGTCCCGGGACTAGCGGGACGGAGACCCAGTACTTC; V: TRBV10-3; size: NA; D: TRBD2; J: TRBJ2-5
CDR3: CASRTRGQETQYF; DNA: TGCGCCAGCAGAACACGGGGGCAAGAGACCCAGTACTTC; V: TRBV23-1; size: NA; D: NA; J: TRBJ2-5
CDR3: CASSEPGGLAGYEQYF; DNA: TGTGCCAGCAGTGAACCAGGGGGACTAGCGGGTTACGAGCAGTACTTC; V: TRBV2; size: NA; D: TRBD2; J: TRBJ2-7
CDR3: CSAEGLAGRAYEQYF; DNA: TGCAGCGCCGAGGGTCTAGCGGGCAGGGCCTACGAGCAGTACTTC; V: TRBV29-1; size: NA; D: TRBD2; J: TRBJ2-7
CDR3: CASSLEGRGRPKTETQYF; DNA: TGTGCCAGCAGCTTAGAGGGTAGGGGGCGCCCAAAAACAGAGACCCAGTACTTC; V: TRBV7-2; size: NA; D: TRBD1; J: TRBJ2-5
CDR3: CASSQGTGGLGEQFF; DNA: TGTGCCAGTAGCCAGGGGACAGGGGGCCTTGGTGAGCAGTTCTTC; V: TRBV19; size: NA; D: TRBD1; J: TRBJ2-1
CDR3: CASSQSDRADQPQHF; DNA: TGCGCCAGCAGCCAAAGCGACAGGGCAGATCAGCCCCAGCATTTT; V: TRBV4-1; size: NA; D: TRBD1; J: TRBJ1-5
CDR3: CASSPIEPVREKLFF; DNA: TGTGCCAGCAGCCCCATCGAGCCCGTGAGGGAAAAACTGTTTTTT; V: TRBV14; size: NA; D: NA; J: TRBJ1-4
CDR3: CASSYAAGQGYEQYF; DNA: TGTGCCAGCAGTTACGCCGCGGGACAGGGGTACGAGCAGTACTTC; V: TRBV6-6; size: NA; D: TRBD1; J: TRBJ2-7
CDR3: CASSRDRGRGYEQYF; DNA: TGTGCCAGCAGCAGGGACAGGGGGCGCGGATACGAGCAGTACTTC; V: TRBV6-5; size: NA; D: TRBD1; J: TRBJ2-7
CDR3: CASSPTGESPYSRFF; DNA: TGTGCCAGCAGTCCGACCGGGGAATCCCCTTACAGTCGGTTCTTC; V: TRBV7-8; size: NA; D: NA; J: TRBJ2-1
CDR3: CASSLAGGEAFF; DNA: TGTGCCAGCAGCTTGGCGGGAGGTGAAGCTTTCTTT; V: TRBV5-6; size: NA; D: NA; J: TRBJ1-1